This T cell receptor beta chain originates from a study of blood T cell repertoires in COVID-19 (dated by TCRdb to 2018 to 2020). About the full investigation: The collaborator samples originated in the United States, Italy and Spain and spanned the acute and convalescent phases of COVID-19. The prospective study material was composed of cDNA or gDNA derived from T cells, B-cell-depleted T cells, or PBMCs. Subjects who had been exposed to COVID-19, were actively infected with it, or had recovered from it provided the deeply sampled blood TCRbeta repertoires that made up the dataset. A freely available public database, intended as a resource for researchers studying the immune response to SARS-CoV-2, is where the repertoires were released. The samples were drawn from the first 160 participants of the ongoing ImmuneRACE study and from 1,254 subjects provided by 6 global collaborators. Nearly every sample came with metadata listing a de-identified subject ID, COVID-19 status, age in years and sex. Where HLA class I and class II types were available, the types were taken from metadata supplied by the sample provider, not from assay-based typing. Broader findings and caveats from the paper: How much clinical and demographic metadata was included differed by source and by participant, and the metadata was provided uncurated.

In the case of this clone: Its antigen has not been determined. Per-base quality was not reported, and no clone a single base away is much larger than it.

The collaborating institutions used their own protocols to collect whole blood in K2EDTA tubes. For TCRbeta analysis, collaborator samples were shipped as frozen whole blood, as isolated PBMCs, or as DNA extracted from either sample type. TCRbeta CDR3 regions were amplified from genomic DNA using the immunoSEQ Assay, a bias-controlled multiplex PCR. The paper's processing steps were these. Within the assay, amplification of reference gene primers was used to estimate how many nucleated cells each sample contained. Sequence reads were collapsed and filtered to measure the absolute abundance of every unique TCRbeta CDR3 rearrangement. For each sample, productive Simpson clonality was calculated as the square root of Simpson's diversity index across productive rearrangements. TCRdb provides this immuneACCESS table in a form limited to in-frame rearrangements. Some clones are lacking; in checked studies, under half of them reflect an unresolved V gene, and why the rest are absent is not known. The V and J calls and the clone size are those of that table, but D and trimming were determined from the DNA. For this sample the table gives about 200,000 clones, of which under 95% were detected only once. The leading ten clones occupy approximately 1.2% of the sample.

CDR1 and CDR2, per the germline V gene (reference sequence), are GTSNPN and SVGIG. Measured from the cysteine to the phenylalanine, the CDR3 is 13 residues long. The read is trimmed to its CDR3 DNA, 39 bases read in frame from base 1. Germline trimming: 5 bases from V, 8 bases from J; junction bases outside gene matches: 10. The sample comprised peripheral blood. This chain joins TRBV30 to TRBJ2-5, with TRBD1 identical over 8 junction bases. The clonotype originates from a man younger than 40 with acute or convalescent COVID-19. The encoded CDR3 is CAWWTGLGETQYF. The DNA reads TGTGCCTGGTGGACAGGGCTCGGAGAAACCCAGTACTTC.